This T cell receptor (beta chain) was captured by sequencing in a study of blood T cell repertoires in COVID-19. CDR3 size: 11 residues. The V gene lost 11 bases and the J gene lost 3 bases, with 8 bases spanning the gap. Germline CDR1 reads LNHDA; CDR2 reads SQIVND (reference sequence). The repertoire was sequenced with immunoSEQ multiplex PCR; TCRdb's copy has only in-frame clones and lacks some. The table shows roughly 100,000 clones, with around 90% occurring only once. This clonotype was sampled from a woman aged 45-65 years with COVID-19, enrolled during active disease. V gene TRBV19 combines with J gene TRBJ1-3; D is ambiguous. The sample was peripheral blood. The CDR3 is CAAWSGNTIYF. CDR3 in DNA: TGTGCCGCTTGGAGTGGAAACACCATATATTTT.